This T cell receptor beta chain was recorded in a study of CD8+ T cells in alopecia areata. RNA extraction was followed by reverse transcription into cDNA, which acted as the sequencing template. The assay was immunoSEQ multiplex PCR, and TCRdb's table has in-frame clones only and misses some. Of 120,000 or so clones listed, around 45% are singletons. The CDR3 contains 14 residues. Per the germline V gene, CDR1 is MNHEY and CDR2 is SMNVEV (reference sequence). Trimming removed 5 bases from V and 1 base from J, with 11 bases in between. Regarding this clone: What it recognizes is unknown. Other DNA sequences from this sample encode an identical CDR3 as well.

Study conclusions and caveats: It was lesional scalp, especially alopecia totalis/universalis, that showed higher clonality than normal scalp. Scalp specimens additionally yield sequences from normal skin's resident alphabeta T cells. Between patients, shared TCR sequences were less clear than in mice. This was possibly due in part to HLA diversity in the patient population.

CD4+ and CD8+ T cells were sorted from PBMCs stained for CD3, CD4 and CD8. The gene calls are TRBV27 and TRBJ1-1; maybe TRBD1 (5 bases). Material for sequencing was NKG2D-low CD8+ T cells sorted from blood. The TCR was taken from a human donor with alopecia areata. CDR3 coding DNA: TGTGCCAGCAGTCCAGGGACGGCGAACACTGAAGCTTTCTTT. Its protein product is CASSPGTANTEAFF.